The clone carrying this TCR beta chain appeared many times. The germline CDR1 and CDR2 sequences are KGHDR and SFDVKD. There are 14 residues in the CDR3. The V gene end was trimmed by 9 bases and the J gene end by 5 bases; junction bases not matched to a gene: 4. Each CDR3 protein gets one entry after TCRdb re-called the 5' RACE reads with MiXCR. The table includes roughly 23,000 distinct CDR3 sequences, 30% detected once. The chain uses TRBV24-1 and TRBJ2-2; 11 bases align to TRBD1. The sample was tumor-infiltrating naive CD4+ T cells sorted from the breast tumor. As to subset: naive CD4+ T cells, CD4+CD45RA+CD25-. The TCR comes from a female donor with breast cancer. The CDR3, as DNA: TGTGCCACCCAGGACAGGGGGCGTACCGGGGAGCTGTTTTTT. It yields the protein CATQDRGRTGELFF.